This is a list of T cell receptor beta chains from one sample in a study of spatial heterogeneity in lung cancer. TCRdb itself ran the 5' RACE reads through MiXCR, one entry per CDR3 protein. Of around 89,000 distinct CDR3 sequences in the sample, over 9.5% were seen once. The specimen comprised PBMCs, sampled at surgery. All receptors come from a male donor with early-stage non-small cell lung cancer. Each CDR3 is given with its conserved first and last residue. A D gene is named only where the DNA matches it firmly. A row's size may be missing; if present it is once, few, many or a size class.

D gene,clone size,V gene,J gene,CDR3 protein,CDR3 DNA
-,few,TRBV9,TRBJ2-7,CASSPRLGHEQYF,TGTGCCAGCAGCCCACGACTGGGACACGAGCAGTACTTC
-,many,TRBV5-6,TRBJ1-1,CASSLDGYYTEAFF,TGTGCCAGCAGCTTGGACGGGTACTACACTGAAGCTTTCTTT
TRBD2,few,TRBV29-1,TRBJ2-3,CSGSAGGFGDTQYF,TGCAGCGGATCAGCGGGAGGGTTCGGTGATACGCAGTATTTT
-,-,TRBV5-1,TRBJ1-1,CASAEGDQGEAFF,TGCGCCAGTGCTGAGGGGGATCAAGGTGAAGCTTTCTTT
TRBD2,-,TRBV9,TRBJ2-3,CASSPRVAGGTDTQYF,TGTGCCAGCAGCCCCCGGGTAGCGGGAGGTACAGATACGCAGTATTTT
TRBD2,few,TRBV6-2/TRBV6-3,TRBJ2-5,CASRRAGGPETQYF,TGTGCCAGCAGACGAGCGGGGGGGCCAGAGACCCAGTACTTC
-,few,TRBV5-1,TRBJ2-2,CASSLEIGELFF,TGCGCCAGCAGCTTGGAGATCGGGGAGCTGTTTTTT
TRBD2,-,TRBV7-9,TRBJ2-7,CASSLVGLAGEQYF,TGTGCCAGCAGCCTTGTAGGACTAGCGGGGGAGCAGTACTTC
-,once,TRBV5-5,TRBJ2-2,CASSLRGGTNTGELFF,TGTGCCAGCAGCTTGCGAGGCGGGACAAACACCGGGGAGCTGTTTTTT
TRBD1,many,TRBV20-1,TRBJ1-2,CSARDKTGAGYTF,TGCAGTGCTAGAGATAAGACAGGGGCTGGCTACACCTTC
-,few,TRBV10-3,TRBJ1-2,CAISDLGAGDYGYTF,TGTGCCATCAGTGACCTAGGGGCGGGAGACTATGGCTACACCTTC
-,-,TRBV6-2/TRBV6-3,TRBJ2-3,CASSVTLPNTQYF,TGTGCCAGCAGCGTTACTCTCCCCAATACGCAGTATTTT
-,-,TRBV7-2,TRBJ2-5,CASSLTGSLETQYF,TGTGCCAGCAGCTTAACCGGGAGTTTGGAGACCCAGTACTTC
TRBD1,-,TRBV6-2/TRBV6-3,TRBJ2-7,CASSSPPGTGTNEQYF,TGTGCCAGCAGTTCGCCGCCCGGGACAGGGACCAACGAGCAGTACTTC
-,-,TRBV28,TRBJ2-2,CASSKSGSNTGELFF,TGTGCCAGCAGTAAAAGCGGGTCGAACACCGGGGAGCTGTTTTTT
-,few,TRBV6-2/TRBV6-3,TRBJ1-5,CASRDSDNQPQHF,TGTGCCAGCAGAGACTCCGACAATCAGCCCCAGCATTTT
-,few,TRBV6-2/TRBV6-3,TRBJ2-7,CASSYRPFRGYEQYF,TGTGCCAGCAGTTACCGACCGTTTCGGGGCTACGAGCAGTACTTC
-,-,TRBV7-3,TRBJ1-3,CASSPHGDSGNTIYF,TGTGCCAGCAGCCCCCACGGGGACTCTGGAAACACCATATATTTT
-,-,TRBV10-3,TRBJ2-5,CAISETVQETQYF,TGTGCCATCAGTGAAACAGTCCAAGAGACCCAGTACTTC
-,few,TRBV12-3/TRBV12-4,TRBJ1-6,CASSGQINSPLHF,TGTGCCAGCAGTGGACAGATAAATTCACCCCTCCACTTT
-,-,TRBV7-2,TRBJ2-5,CASSLARTSRTQYF,TGTGCCAGCAGCTTAGCGAGAACTAGCAGGACCCAGTACTTC
TRBD1,-,TRBV20-1,TRBJ2-5,CSGNRGQETQYF,TGCAGTGGGAACAGGGGCCAAGAGACCCAGTACTTC
-,few,TRBV5-4,TRBJ2-5,CASSRDLWETQYF,TGTGCCAGCAGCCGGGACTTGTGGGAGACCCAGTACTTC
-,once,TRBV28,TRBJ2-7,CASGEAGRHEQYF,TGTGCCAGCGGGGAGGCAGGGCGACACGAGCAGTACTTC
TRBD2,many,TRBV6-2/TRBV6-3,TRBJ2-2,CASSYYWLAGENTGELFF,TGTGCCAGCAGTTACTATTGGCTAGCGGGAGAGAACACCGGGGAGCTGTTTTTT
-,-,TRBV4-3,TRBJ1-6,CASSQDIAIPGRANSPLHF,TGCGCCAGCAGCCAAGATATCGCCATCCCAGGGAGGGCGAATTCACCCCTCCACTTT
TRBD2,-,TRBV19,TRBJ2-5,CASSIDSNDIAGGVKTQYF,TGTGCCAGTAGTATAGATTCGAACGATATCGCGGGGGGGGTGAAGACCCAGTACTTC
-,-,TRBV5-1,TRBJ1-5,CASSLAPGNNQPQHF,TGCGCCAGCAGCTTGGCCCCGGGGAACAATCAGCCCCAGCATTTT
TRBD2,-,TRBV28,TRBJ2-2,CASRPGTSGNGELFF,TGTGCCAGCAGACCCGGGACTAGCGGGAATGGGGAGCTGTTTTTT
TRBD1,-,TRBV29-1,TRBJ2-5,CSVADRGTQETQYF,TGCAGCGTTGCCGACAGGGGAACCCAAGAGACCCAGTACTTC
-,many,TRBV28,TRBJ2-7,CASSLGSSYEQYF,TGTGCCAGCAGCTTGGGGAGCTCCTACGAGCAGTACTTC
-,-,TRBV7-6,TRBJ2-1,CASSTRQASSYNEQFF,TGTGCCAGCAGCACGAGACAGGCAAGTTCCTACAATGAGCAGTTCTTC
-,few,TRBV6-6,TRBJ2-2,CASSYSDRTNTGELFF,TGTGCCAGCAGTTACTCTGACAGAACGAACACCGGGGAGCTGTTTTTT
-,-,TRBV20-1,TRBJ1-5,CSAREDSRSNQPQHF,TGCAGTGCTAGAGAGGACAGCAGAAGCAATCAGCCCCAGCATTTT
-,few,TRBV29-1,TRBJ2-5,CSVRGRQSETQYF,TGCAGCGTTCGGGGCAGGCAATCGGAGACCCAGTACTTC
TRBD2,few,TRBV12-3/TRBV12-4,TRBJ2-1,CASSSQLADNEQFF,TGTGCCAGCAGTTCTCAACTAGCGGACAATGAGCAGTTCTTC
-,few,TRBV20-1,TRBJ2-5,CSASAAGRETQYF,TGCAGTGCCTCGGCCGCGGGCCGGGAGACCCAGTACTTC
TRBD2,few,TRBV20-1,TRBJ2-2,CSASTSGGTGELFF,TGCAGTGCTTCAACTAGCGGGGGCACCGGGGAGCTGTTTTTT
TRBD1,many,TRBV28,TRBJ2-5,CASSLWQGERETQYF,TGTGCCAGCAGTTTGTGGCAGGGGGAGCGAGAGACCCAGTACTTC
-,-,TRBV20-1,TRBJ1-1,CSARVHTQLYAEAFF,TGCAGTGCTAGGGTTCACACCCAATTATACGCTGAAGCTTTCTTT
TRBD1,few,TRBV3-1,TRBJ2-6,CASSQTTGRDLYLSGANVLTF,TGTGCCAGCAGCCAAACGACAGGGCGCGACCTTTATCTCTCTGGGGCCAACGTCCTGACTTTC